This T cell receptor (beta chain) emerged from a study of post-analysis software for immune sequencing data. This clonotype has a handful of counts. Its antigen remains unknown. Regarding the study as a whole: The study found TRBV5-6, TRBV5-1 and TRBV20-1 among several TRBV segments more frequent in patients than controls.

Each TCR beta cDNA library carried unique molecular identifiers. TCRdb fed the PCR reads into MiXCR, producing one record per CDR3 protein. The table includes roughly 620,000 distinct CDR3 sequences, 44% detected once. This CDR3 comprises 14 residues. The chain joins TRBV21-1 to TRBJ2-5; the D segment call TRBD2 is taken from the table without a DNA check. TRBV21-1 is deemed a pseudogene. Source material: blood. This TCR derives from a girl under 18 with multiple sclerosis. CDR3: CASTLVETSETQYF. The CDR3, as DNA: TGTGCCAGCACCTTAGTGGAGACTAGCGAGACCCAGTACTTC.